Presented here are 26 T cell receptor beta chains from one specimen sequenced in a study of blood T cells in healthy people across ages. Sample-barcoded 5' priming and a J-beta primer mix drove a second PCR of 7 to 11 cycles. MiXCR, run by TCRdb on the 5' RACE reads, gives a single entry per CDR3 protein. The sample holds fewer than 2,000,000 distinct CDR3 sequences, 39% seen once. Sequences were obtained from blood. The receptors derive from a human donor in good health.

A few counts support this clonotype. This chain connects TRBV20-1 to TRBJ2-3; possible D gene TRBD2, 6 bases. Germline CDR1 DFQATT, CDR2 SNEGSKA (reference sequence). This CDR3 comprises 14 residues. V lost 4 bases to trimming and J lost 3 bases, with 14 bases between them. In nucleotides, the CDR3 is TGCAGTGCTAAGGGCGGGGAGTCAACAGATACGCAGTATTTT. Translating it yields CSAKGGESTDTQYF.

This clonotype was seen a handful of times. The genes are TRBV6-2 or TRBV6-3 and TRBJ1-6; D gene uncertain. CDR3 length: 14 residues. CDR1 is MNHEY and CDR2 is SVGEGT in the germline V gene. The V end was cut by 6 bases, the J end by 8 bases, with 14 bases between. The CDR3 region is CASRWTALYSPLHF. The DNA of the CDR3 is TGTGCCAGCAGGTGGACGGCTCTTTATTCACCCCTCCACTTT.

The chain combines TRBV29-1 with TRBJ2-3, with D possibly matching TRBD1 (6 bases). Trimming shortened V by 4 bases and J by 6 bases, and 14 bases separated the two germline ends. The CDR3 length is 13 residues. Germline CDR1 SQVTM, CDR2 ANQGSEA. The CDR3 spells CSVGRGMMDTQYF. The CDR3 bases are TGCAGCGTTGGAAGGGGGATGATGGATACGCAGTATTTT.

This clonotype appeared a few times. The CDR3 spells CASSLGKFETQYF. The CDR3 nucleotides are TGTGCCAGCAGTTTAGGGAAATTTGAGACCCAGTACTTC. The chain is built from TRBV27 and TRBJ2-5, with D uncertain. The CDR3 is made up of 13 amino acids. Germline CDR1 and CDR2: MNHEY and SMNVEV (reference sequence). Deletions cut 2 bases from V and 5 bases from J, with 9 bases between.

Here the CDR3 reads CASSPEWGGWNEQFF. CDR3 in DNA: TGCGCCAGCAGCCCGGAGTGGGGTGGTTGGAATGAGCAGTTCTTC. The genes are TRBV4-3 and TRBJ2-1; no clear D. V was cut by 4 bases and J by 7 bases, with 17 bases left in between. The CDR3 extends over 15 amino acids. Germline V CDR1 and CDR2: LGHNA, YSLEER.

This clonotype was recorded a few times. The chain links TRBV28 to TRBJ2-5; 8 nucleotides align to TRBD2. Germline V gene sequence: CDR1 MDHEN, CDR2 SYDVKM. V shed 5 bases, J shed 2 bases, and the junction held 13 bases outside the gene matches. The CDR3 consists of 17 residues. DNA of the CDR3: TGTGCCAGCAGTCCCGCCGGCTGGCCTAGCGGGCAAGAGACCCAGTACTTC. This translates into CASSPAGWPSGQETQYF.

The chain couples TRBV4-3 to TRBJ1-4, with TRBD1 matching 7 bases. With 2 bases clipped from V and 0 bases from J, the junction kept 9 bases outside the gene matches. CDR3 length: 18 amino acids. Germline V CDR1 and CDR2: LGHNA, YSLEER. CDR3 in amino acids: CASSQKTGLLATNEKLFF. The DNA of the CDR3 is TGCGCCAGCAGCCAAAAGACAGGGCTCCTCGCAACTAATGAAAAACTGTTTTTT.

This clonotype was detected only a few times. The chain combines TRBV7-2 with TRBJ2-7, with TRBD1 matching over 12 bases. V dropped 4 bases and J dropped 6; count of bases not matched to a gene: 10. Germline-derived CDR1 and CDR2 are SGHTA and FQGNSA. This CDR3 region has 16 residues. CDR3: CASSSNPGQGAFEQYF. In DNA, the CDR3 is TGTGCCAGCAGCTCGAATCCGGGACAGGGGGCTTTCGAGCAGTACTTC.

This clonotype was observed once. The CDR3 is CATSRDLGTGAGYTF. In nucleotides, the CDR3 is TGTGCCACCAGCAGAGATCTGGGGACAGGAGCTGGCTACACCTTC. V and J are TRBV15 and TRBJ1-2; 8 bases align to TRBD1. CDR3 length: 15 amino acids. Looked up from germline, CDR1 is LNHNV and CDR2 is YYDKDF (reference sequence). The V segment lost 0 bases and the J segment 7 bases; nucleotides outside the gene matches: 7.

The chain combines TRBV28 with TRBJ1-2, with TRBD1 matching 7 bases. The ends lost 7 bases at V and 7 bases at J; junction bases unmatched: 6. The CDR3 is made up of 12 amino acids. The germline V gene encodes CDR1 MDHEN and CDR2 SYDVKM. The CDR3 DNA reads TGTGCCAGCACTTCACAGGGGTCTGGCTACACCTTC. This translates into CASTSQGSGYTF.

The chain links TRBV4-3 to TRBJ2-3; TRBD2 is a possible D gene (5 bases). Trimming stripped 4 bases from V and 2 bases from J, with 16 bases between. Germline V gene data show CDR1 as LGHNA and CDR2 as YSLEER. The CDR3 has 16 amino acids. CDR3 bases: TGCGCCAGCAGCCTGGAATTTAGCGCCTACACAGATACGCAGTATTTT. It yields the protein CASSLEFSAYTDTQYF.

This clonotype showed up just a few times. The chain has TRBV9 and TRBJ2-3, with D possibly TRBD2 on 6 matching bases. CDR1 and CDR2 from the germline V gene are SGDLS and YYNGEE. The V end was cut by 0 bases, the J end by 2 bases, with 10 bases between. CDR3 length: 15 residues. The DNA for the CDR3 is TGTGCCAGCAGCGTAGATGGGAGGAACACAGATACGCAGTATTTT. Translated, it gives CASSVDGRNTDTQYF.

The CDR3 nucleotides read TGTGCCAGCAGCGATATCACCCGGGGGGTGAAACTGTTTTTT. It translates to CASSDITRGVKLFF. The chain couples TRBV2 to TRBJ1-4; TRBD1 is a possible D gene (5 bases). The CDR3 spans 14 residues. Between the trimmed V and J ends, which lost 6 bases and 11 bases, there was a span of 19 bases. The germline gives CDR1 SNHLY, CDR2 FYNNEI.

For the CDR3, the DNA is TGTGCCAGCAGTTCCATCGAGCGGGGGGTATCCTACGAGCAGTACTTC. Translated: CASSSIERGVSYEQYF. The V call is TRBV12-3 or TRBV12-4, the J call TRBJ2-7, with 9 nucleotides matching TRBD2. With V trimmed by 4 bases and J by 1 base, 8 bases remained unmatched. CDR3 length equals 16 residues.

This clonotype was picked up a small number of times. V and J are TRBV20-1 and TRBJ2-7; 7 bases fit TRBD2. The germline gives CDR1 DFQATT, CDR2 SNEGSKA (reference sequence). CDR3 length: 15 residues. Written as DNA, the CDR3 is TGCAGGAGGGGAAAAGCGGGGCAGAGCTCCTACGAGCAGTACTTC. Protein product: CRRGKAGQSSYEQYF.

This clonotype was picked up many times. The chain recombines TRBV29-1 with TRBJ1-2; possibly TRBD1 for D (5 bases). Germline loops: CDR1 SQVTM, CDR2 ANQGSEA. The V and J ends lost 6 bases and 8 bases respectively, with 16 bases between them. The CDR3 sequence is 12 residues long. DNA for the CDR3: TGCAGCGTCGGGGCCAGTTCTTTGGGCTACACCTTC. This translates into CSVGASSLGYTF.

This rearrangement joins TRBV20-1 to TRBJ2-7; 8 bases fit TRBD2. The germline CDR1 and CDR2 sequences are DFQATT and SNEGSKA (reference sequence). The CDR3 contains 15 residues. Trimming took 0 bases from V and 3 from J; bases not matched to a gene: 7. In DNA, the CDR3 is TGCAGTGCTAGAGATCCTATTAGCGGGGTCTACGAGCAGTACTTC. This sequence encodes CSARDPISGVYEQYF.

This chain connects TRBV4-2 to TRBJ1-2; a possible D gene is TRBD1 (6 bases). Trimming removed 0 bases at V and 4 bases at J, with 12 bases between. Germline V lookup: CDR1 LGHNA, CDR2 YNFKEQ. There are 15 residues in the CDR3. CDR3 residues: CASSQDNRVGYGYTF. Written as DNA, the CDR3 is TGTGCCAGCAGCCAAGATAACAGGGTAGGCTATGGCTACACCTTC.

This clonotype was detected many times. V and J are TRBV29-1 and TRBJ2-1; maybe TRBD2 (7 bases). CDR1 is SQVTM and CDR2 is ANQGSEA in the germline V gene. This CDR3 contains 15 residues. The V end was cut by 3 bases, the J end by 2 bases, with 14 bases between. The CDR3 reads CSVDPDSGTYNEQFF. In DNA, the CDR3 is TGCAGCGTTGATCCGGACAGCGGGACCTACAATGAGCAGTTCTTC.

This chain connects TRBV6-2 or TRBV6-3 to TRBJ2-1; D ambiguous. This CDR3 contains 14 residues. The V gene's germline CDR1 is MNHEY and CDR2 SVGEGT. The CDR3 reads CVCSLQQKYNEQFF. CDR3 coding DNA: TGTGTCTGCAGCCTACAACAGAAGTACAATGAGCAGTTCTTC.

At least ten counts were recorded for this clonotype. A much more abundant neighbour one base away suggests this may be a read error. V and J are TRBV7-2 and TRBJ2-7; maybe TRBD1 (6 bases). Germline V gene sequence: CDR1 SGHTA, CDR2 FQGNSA. Trimming took off 4 bases at V and 7 bases at J, with 17 bases between the two ends. The CDR3 totals 14 residues. The CDR3 sequence is CASSWTDTSREQYF. DNA of the CDR3: TGTGCCAGCAGCTGGACAGATACCAGCAGGGAGCAGTACTTC.

This clonotype came up many times. The chain couples TRBV4-3 to TRBJ2-5, with D perhaps matching TRBD1 (5 bases). This CDR3 spans 14 amino acids. V was cut by 2 bases and J by 5 bases, with 12 bases left in between. Germline values: CDR1 LGHNA, CDR2 YSLEER. The CDR3 sequence: CASSQRAGRETQYF. The CDR3 nucleotides read TGCGCCAGCAGCCAAAGGGCAGGGCGGGAGACCCAGTACTTC.

This clonotype was counted between two and nine times. One end of the junction fails to match germline, which may point to a read error. The chain uses TRBV7-7 and TRBJ2-1; 9 nucleotides line up with TRBD2. The CDR3 is 17 amino acids. Germline V gene lookup returns CDR1 SSHAT and CDR2 FNYEAQ (reference sequence). CDR3 amino acids: CASSLGASGENYNEQFF. DNA of the CDR3: TGTGCTAGCAGCTTAGGTGCTAGCGGGGAGAACTACAATGAGCAGTTCTTC.

This clonotype has only a few counts. The CDR3 nucleotides read TGTGCCAGCATAGCCGACAGGGTAGGCACTGAAGCTTTCTTT. Translation gives CASIADRVGTEAFF. This chain uses TRBV6-5 with TRBJ1-1, with TRBD1 matching 7 bases. Trimming cost V 7 bases and J 4 bases; bases outside gene matches: 9. Germline V lookup: CDR1 MNHEY, CDR2 SVGAGI. This CDR3 comprises 14 residues.

About this clonotype itself: At one of its ends the junction is not consistent with the germline gene, which may arise from a read error. In DNA, the CDR3 is TGTGCCAGCAGTTTTGGTTCGGGCGGATCCTACAGTGAGCAGTTCTTC. It translates to CASSFGSGGSYSEQFF. V usage is TRBV28 and J usage is TRBJ2-1; no definite D call. The CDR3 contains 16 residues. Germline CDR1 MDHEN, CDR2 SYDVKM. Drawing the rest from reference TRBV28 and TRBJ2-1, the complete variable domain is DVKVTQSSRYLVKRTGEKVFLECVQDMDHENMFWYRQDPGLGLRLIYFSYDVKMKEKGDIPEGYSVSREKKERFSLILESASTNQTSMYLCASSFGSGGSYSEQFFGPGTRLTVL.

This clonotype was found a few times. This sequence joins TRBV5-1 and TRBJ1-4; D perhaps matches TRBD1 (5 bases). This CDR3 region has 16 residues. Germline V CDR1 and CDR2: SGHRS, YFSETQ. V lost 0 bases and J lost 5, with 14 bases in between. CDR3 nucleotides: TGCGCCAGCAGCTTGGATCCCCAGGGCGTCAATGAAAAACTGTTTTTT. Translated, it gives CASSLDPQGVNEKLFF.